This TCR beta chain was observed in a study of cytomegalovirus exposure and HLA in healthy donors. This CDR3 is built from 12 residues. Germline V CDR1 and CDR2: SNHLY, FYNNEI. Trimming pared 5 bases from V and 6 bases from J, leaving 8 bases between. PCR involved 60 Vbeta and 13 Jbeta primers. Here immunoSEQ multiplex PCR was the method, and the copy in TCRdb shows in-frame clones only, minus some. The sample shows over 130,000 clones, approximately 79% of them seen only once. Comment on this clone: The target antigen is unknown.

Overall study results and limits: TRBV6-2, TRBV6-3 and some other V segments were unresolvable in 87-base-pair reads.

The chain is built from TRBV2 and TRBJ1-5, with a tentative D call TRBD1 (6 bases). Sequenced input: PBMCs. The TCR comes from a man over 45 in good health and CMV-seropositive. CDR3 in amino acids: CASSLGAQPQHF. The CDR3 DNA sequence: TGTGCCAGCAGTTTGGGGGCTCAGCCCCAGCATTTT.